These T cell receptor beta chains were read from a single sample in a study of cytomegalovirus exposure and HLA in healthy donors. TCRdb's copy holds only in-frame clones and misses some; the assay was immunoSEQ multiplex PCR. The sample has some 250,000 clones; around 80% are singletons. The specimen sequenced was PBMCs. Every receptor here comes from a woman aged 55 to 70 in good health and CMV-seropositive. Each CDR3 is given with its conserved first and last residue. Each record gives: CDR3 DNA, CDR3 protein, CDR3 length, clone size, V gene, D gene, J gene. A D gene is named only where the DNA matches it firmly. Clone size appears in some rows only: once, few, many, or a class for an expanded clone.

DNA: TGCGCCAGCAGCTTGAACACAGGGGGAAGCTACGAGCAGTACTTC
CDR3: CASSLNTGGSYEQYF
length: 15
size: NA
V: TRBV5-1
D: TRBD1
J: TRBJ2-7

DNA: TGTGCCAGCAGCTTGGCATATAGCGGGAGGGCGAACACCGGGGAGCTGTTTTTT
CDR3: CASSLAYSGRANTGELFF
length: 18
size: once
V: TRBV5-5
D: TRBD2
J: TRBJ2-2

DNA: TGTGCCAGCAGCCACCGCCAGGAGGGGTCCTACGAGCAGTACTTC
CDR3: CASSHRQEGSYEQYF
length: 15
size: NA
V: TRBV6-6
D: NA
J: TRBJ2-7

DNA: TGTGCCGGGCGTTGGGACAATAATTCACCCCTCCACTTT
CDR3: CAGRWDNNSPLHF
length: 13
size: NA
V: TRBV6-1
D: NA
J: TRBJ1-6

DNA: TGTGCCAGCAGTGAAAAGGGTAGCGGCAATCAGCCCCAGCATTTT
CDR3: CASSEKGSGNQPQHF
length: 15
size: NA
V: TRBV6-1
D: NA
J: TRBJ1-5

DNA: TGTGCCAGTAGTCCTAGCGGGAGACCCAGCTCCTACAATGAGCAGTTCTTC
CDR3: CASSPSGRPSSYNEQFF
length: 17
size: once
V: TRBV19
D: TRBD2
J: TRBJ2-1

DNA: TGTGCCAGCAGTGACTTAGGGTTAAGGGGTCAGCCCCAGCATTTT
CDR3: CASSDLGLRGQPQHF
length: 15
size: NA
V: TRBV6-1
D: NA
J: TRBJ1-5

DNA: TGTGCCAGCAGCTTAACACGGAGGGCGTCGATCTTC
CDR3: CASSLTRRASIF
length: 12
size: NA
V: TRBV7-2
D: NA
J: TRBJ2-1

DNA: TGTGCCGGAACCGGGACAGGTTATGGCTACACCTTC
CDR3: CAGTGTGYGYTF
length: 12
size: NA
V: TRBV30
D: TRBD1
J: TRBJ1-2

DNA: TGTGCCAGCAGTGATTTTCTCGGGGGGACTGAAGCTTTCTTT
CDR3: CASSDFLGGTEAFF
length: 14
size: NA
V: TRBV2
D: NA
J: TRBJ1-1

DNA: TGTGCCAGCAGCTTGAGGGGACTAGCGGGGAATGAGCAGTTCTTC
CDR3: CASSLRGLAGNEQFF
length: 15
size: NA
V: TRBV5-4
D: TRBD2
J: TRBJ2-1

DNA: TGTGCCAGCAGCCACCAACTAAATAGCGGGACGAGCACAGATACGCAGTATTTT
CDR3: CASSHQLNSGTSTDTQYF
length: 18
size: NA
V: TRBV4-2
D: TRBD2
J: TRBJ2-3

DNA: TGTGCCAGCTCACCAGCCGCGGGAGGGAAAAGCTCCTACAATGAGCAGTTCTTC
CDR3: CASSPAAGGKSSYNEQFF
length: 18
size: NA
V: TRBV18
D: TRBD2
J: TRBJ2-1

DNA: TGTGCCAGCAGGATGGGACAGGAGTACGAGCAGTACTTC
CDR3: CASRMGQEYEQYF
length: 13
size: NA
V: TRBV28
D: TRBD1
J: TRBJ2-7

DNA: TGTGCTAGCAGCTTATTTATTGGACAGGGCTACGAGCAGTACTTC
CDR3: CASSLFIGQGYEQYF
length: 15
size: NA
V: TRBV7-7
D: TRBD1
J: TRBJ2-7

DNA: TGTGCCAGCACGAGGACTAGCGCCGGGGAGCTGTTTTTT
CDR3: CASTRTSAGELFF
length: 13
size: NA
V: TRBV27
D: TRBD2
J: TRBJ2-2

DNA: TGTGCCAGCAAGGATAGGAGCTTACTATTAGAAGCTTTCTTT
CDR3: CASKDRSLLLEAFF
length: 14
size: NA
V: TRBV6-1
D: NA
J: TRBJ1-1

DNA: TGCGCCAGCAGCCAGGGGACTAGCTTCGAGCAGTACTTC
CDR3: CASSQGTSFEQYF
length: 13
size: NA
V: TRBV4-1
D: TRBD2
J: TRBJ2-7

DNA: TGCGCCAGCTCTGGACTAGCGGACGCCTCCTACAATGAGCAGTTCTTC
CDR3: CASSGLADASYNEQFF
length: 16
size: NA
V: TRBV5-1
D: TRBD2
J: TRBJ2-1

DNA: TGTGCCAGTAGTAGCAGGTTCACAGATACGCAGTATTTT
CDR3: CASSSRFTDTQYF
length: 13
size: NA
V: TRBV19
D: NA
J: TRBJ2-3